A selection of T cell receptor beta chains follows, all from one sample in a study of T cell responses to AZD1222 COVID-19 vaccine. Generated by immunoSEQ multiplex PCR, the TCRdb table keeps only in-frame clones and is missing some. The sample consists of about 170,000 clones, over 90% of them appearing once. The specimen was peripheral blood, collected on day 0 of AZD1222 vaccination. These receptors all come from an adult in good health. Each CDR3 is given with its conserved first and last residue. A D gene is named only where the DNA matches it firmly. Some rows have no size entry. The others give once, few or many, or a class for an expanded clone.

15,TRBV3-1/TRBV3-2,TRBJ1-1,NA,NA,TGTGCCAGCAGCCAAGGATTAGGGCTGAACACTGAAGCTTTCTTT,CASSQGLGLNTEAFF
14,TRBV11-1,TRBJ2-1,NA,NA,TGTGCCAGCAGCTTACGGGGGCGCTTGGATGAGCAGTTCTTC,CASSLRGRLDEQFF
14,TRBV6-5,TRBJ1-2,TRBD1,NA,TGTGCCAGCAGCCCCGAGGCAGGGGGCTATGGCTACACCTTC,CASSPEAGGYGYTF
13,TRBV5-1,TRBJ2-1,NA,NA,TGCGCCAGCAGCTTTGGCGGCTCTAATGAGCAGTTCTTC,CASSFGGSNEQFF
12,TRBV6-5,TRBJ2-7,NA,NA,TGTGCCAGCAGCCAGGACGGCTACGAGCAGTACTTC,CASSQDGYEQYF
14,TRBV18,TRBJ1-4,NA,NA,TGTGCCAGCTCACCCCGAGGGACTAATGAAAAACTGTTTTTT,CASSPRGTNEKLFF
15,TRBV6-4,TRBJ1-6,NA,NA,TGTGCCAGCAGAGAGTCCCCCGGGTATAATTCACCCCTCCACTTT,CASRESPGYNSPLHF
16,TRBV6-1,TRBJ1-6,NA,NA,TGTGCCAGCAGTGAAGCGGAAACAGACCGAGATTCACCCCTCCACTTT,CASSEAETDRDSPLHF
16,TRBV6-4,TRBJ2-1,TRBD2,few,TGTGCCAGCAGTGACTCGCTAGCGGGGGAATACAATGAGCAGTTCTTC,CASSDSLAGEYNEQFF
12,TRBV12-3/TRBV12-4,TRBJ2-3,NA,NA,TGTGCCAGCAGTTTCATGGGTGATACGCAGTATTTT,CASSFMGDTQYF
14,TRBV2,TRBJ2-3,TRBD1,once,TGTGCCACCTCGGACAGGGGAGGCAGTTATACGCAGTATTTT,CATSDRGGSYTQYF
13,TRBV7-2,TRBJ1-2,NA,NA,TGTGCCAGCAGCCTCGACTGGCTCTATGGCTACACCTTC,CASSLDWLYGYTF
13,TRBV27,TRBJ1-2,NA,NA,TGTGCCAGCAGCAGGGACCCCTTCTATGGCTACACCTTC,CASSRDPFYGYTF
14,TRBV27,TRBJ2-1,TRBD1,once,TGTGCCAGCAGACTGACAGGGGTCAACAATGAGCAGTTCTTC,CASRLTGVNNEQFF
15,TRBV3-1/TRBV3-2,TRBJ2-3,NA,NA,TGTGCCAGCAGCCAATTTTTAGGGGTCACAGATACGCAGTATTTT,CASSQFLGVTDTQYF
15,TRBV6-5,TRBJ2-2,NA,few,TGTGCCAGCAGGGGGGGGCAGTCGAACACCGGGGAGCTGTTTTTT,CASRGGQSNTGELFF
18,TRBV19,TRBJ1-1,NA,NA,TGTGCCAGTAGTCCGGTTGCGGGCAGCCGCCTTAGGAACACTGAAGCTTTCTTT,CASSPVAGSRLRNTEAFF
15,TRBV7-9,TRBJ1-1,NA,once,TGTGCCAGCACCTCATTCGGGGACTTGAACACTGAAGCTTTCTTT,CASTSFGDLNTEAFF
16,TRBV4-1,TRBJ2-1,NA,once,TGCGCCAGCAGCCAAGCTCCCTTAACCAGGGTTAATGAGCAGTTCTTC,CASSQAPLTRVNEQFF
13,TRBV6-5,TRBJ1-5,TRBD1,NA,TGTGCCAGCAGCTACCCGGGACAGGGACCCCAGCATTTT,CASSYPGQGPQHF
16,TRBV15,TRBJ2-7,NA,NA,TGTGCCACCAGCTTCCTCACGGGTTCGAGCTCCTACGAGCAGTACTTC,CATSFLTGSSSYEQYF
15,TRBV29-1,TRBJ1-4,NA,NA,TGCAGCGTCCGTGGTGACCCCTCTGGTAATGAAAAACTGTTTTTT,CSVRGDPSGNEKLFF
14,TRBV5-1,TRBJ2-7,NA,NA,TGCGCCAGCGGTACAGGGCCCAATACGAGAGAGCAGTACTTC,CASGTGPNTREQYF
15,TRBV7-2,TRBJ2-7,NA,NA,TGTGCCAGCAGCTTATACCCGACAGGATACTACGAGCAGTACTTC,CASSLYPTGYYEQYF
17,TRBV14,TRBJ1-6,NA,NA,TGTGCCAGCAGCCAGGACCTTCCAGGCTCCTATAATTCACCCCTCCACTTT,CASSQDLPGSYNSPLHF
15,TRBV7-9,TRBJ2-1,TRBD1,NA,TGTGCCAGCAGCTTCGGACAGGGGACCAACAATGAGCAGTTCTTC,CASSFGQGTNNEQFF
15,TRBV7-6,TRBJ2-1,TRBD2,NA,TGTGCCAGCAGCCGGACCGGGACTAGCATCAATGAGCAGTTCTTC,CASSRTGTSINEQFF